A selection of T cell receptor beta chains follows, all from one sample in a study of blood T cell repertoires in COVID-19. Clones were sequenced by immunoSEQ multiplex PCR, and TCRdb holds only the in-frame ones, with some missing. This repertoire shows around 220,000 clones, 90% found once; its top ten account for roughly 16%. Specimen: PBMCs or T cells enriched from blood (not recorded which). The receptor set was obtained from a man in his thirties or forties who had been exposed to COVID-19. The CDR3 runs from the conserved cysteine through the conserved F or W. A D gene is named only where the DNA matches it firmly. Clone size is stated in some rows and not others, as once, few, many or a class when expanded.

cdr3_aa: CASSFGLAEYNEQFF
cdr3_nt: TGTGCCAGCAGTTTTGGTCTAGCGGAGTACAATGAGCAGTTCTTC
v_call: TRBV27
d_call: TRBD2
clone_size: -
j_call: TRBJ2-1
cdr3_length: 15

cdr3_aa: CASSFPTGTVFEKLFF
cdr3_nt: TGTGCCAGCAGCTTTCCTACCGGGACAGTTTTTGAAAAACTGTTTTTT
v_call: TRBV11-2
d_call: TRBD1
clone_size: -
j_call: TRBJ1-4
cdr3_length: 16

cdr3_aa: CASSLASGRNTEAFF
cdr3_nt: TGTGCCAGCAGCCTAGCATCGGGGAGGAACACTGAAGCTTTCTTT
v_call: TRBV7-2
d_call: -
clone_size: -
j_call: TRBJ1-1
cdr3_length: 15

cdr3_aa: CASSQEDRGRGYTF
cdr3_nt: TGTGCCAGCAGCCAAGAGGACAGGGGGCGAGGCTACACCTTC
v_call: TRBV4-2
d_call: TRBD1
clone_size: -
j_call: TRBJ1-2
cdr3_length: 14

cdr3_aa: CASSLQQGYTF
cdr3_nt: TGTGCCAGCAGCTTGCAACAGGGCTACACCTTC
v_call: TRBV5-6
d_call: -
clone_size: -
j_call: TRBJ1-2
cdr3_length: 11

cdr3_aa: CASSLGPDNTEAFF
cdr3_nt: TGTGCCAGCAGCTTAGGCCCCGATAACACTGAAGCTTTCTTT
v_call: TRBV7-3
d_call: -
clone_size: -
j_call: TRBJ1-1
cdr3_length: 14

cdr3_aa: CASSSGLGNQPQHF
cdr3_nt: TGTGCCAGCAGCTCAGGGTTAGGGAATCAGCCCCAGCATTTT
v_call: TRBV7-6
d_call: -
clone_size: -
j_call: TRBJ1-5
cdr3_length: 14

cdr3_aa: CASSLGNSLFAFF
cdr3_nt: TGTGCCAGCAGCCTAGGGAACAGTTTGTTCGCTTTCTTT
v_call: TRBV7-9
d_call: -
clone_size: -
j_call: TRBJ1-1
cdr3_length: 13

cdr3_aa: CASSGRDRGTGRQYF
cdr3_nt: TGTGCCAGTAGTGGCCGGGACAGGGGCACAGGTAGGCAGTATTTT
v_call: TRBV19
d_call: TRBD1
clone_size: -
j_call: TRBJ2-3
cdr3_length: 15

cdr3_aa: CASSFDRVQPQHF
cdr3_nt: TGTGCCAGCAGTTTCGACAGGGTACAGCCCCAGCATTTT
v_call: TRBV6-5
d_call: TRBD1
clone_size: few
j_call: TRBJ1-5
cdr3_length: 13

cdr3_aa: CASSSWLASETQYF
cdr3_nt: TGTGCCAGCAGCAGTTGGCTAGCGTCAGAGACCCAGTACTTC
v_call: TRBV7-9
d_call: -
clone_size: -
j_call: TRBJ2-5
cdr3_length: 14

cdr3_aa: CASSPMHGEQETQYF
cdr3_nt: TGTGCCAGCTCACCTATGCACGGGGAACAAGAGACCCAGTACTTC
v_call: TRBV18
d_call: -
clone_size: -
j_call: TRBJ2-5
cdr3_length: 15

cdr3_aa: CASSYGGTASYNEQFF
cdr3_nt: TGTGCCAGCAGTTACGGGGGGACAGCCTCCTACAATGAGCAGTTCTTC
v_call: TRBV6-5
d_call: -
clone_size: -
j_call: TRBJ2-1
cdr3_length: 16

cdr3_aa: CASSSLAKEGEKLFF
cdr3_nt: TGCGCCAGCAGCTCGCTTGCCAAAGAGGGTGAAAAACTGTTTTTT
v_call: TRBV5-1
d_call: -
clone_size: -
j_call: TRBJ1-4
cdr3_length: 15

cdr3_aa: CASGSPWATEAFF
cdr3_nt: TGTGCTAGTGGTTCCCCCTGGGCGACTGAAGCTTTCTTT
v_call: TRBV12-5
d_call: -
clone_size: -
j_call: TRBJ1-1
cdr3_length: 13

cdr3_aa: CASSLDGGGPGEQFF
cdr3_nt: TGTGCCAGCAGCTTAGATGGCGGGGGGCCCGGAGAGCAGTTCTTC
v_call: TRBV7-9
d_call: TRBD2
clone_size: few
j_call: TRBJ2-1
cdr3_length: 15

cdr3_aa: CASSLGGQGGTEAFF
cdr3_nt: TGTGCCAGCAGCTTGGGGGGACAGGGAGGCACTGAAGCTTTCTTT
v_call: TRBV5-4
d_call: TRBD1
clone_size: -
j_call: TRBJ1-1
cdr3_length: 15

cdr3_aa: CASSSDRGSYNEQFF
cdr3_nt: TGTGCCAGCAGCTCAGACAGGGGATCCTACAATGAGCAGTTCTTC
v_call: TRBV5-4
d_call: TRBD1
clone_size: -
j_call: TRBJ2-1
cdr3_length: 15

cdr3_aa: CASSPAQGYNSPLHF
cdr3_nt: TGTGCCAGCAGCCCCGCCCAGGGTTATAATTCACCCCTCCACTTT
v_call: TRBV7-6
d_call: -
clone_size: -
j_call: TRBJ1-6
cdr3_length: 15

cdr3_aa: CASSPGTYYGYTF
cdr3_nt: TGTGCCAGCAGCCCTGGGACTTACTATGGCTACACCTTC
v_call: TRBV11-2
d_call: -
clone_size: -
j_call: TRBJ1-2
cdr3_length: 13

cdr3_aa: CASSQDLAGNNSPLHF
cdr3_nt: TGCGCCAGCAGCCAAGATCTGGCCGGGAACAATTCACCCCTCCACTTT
v_call: TRBV4-3
d_call: -
clone_size: once
j_call: TRBJ1-6
cdr3_length: 16

cdr3_aa: CASSPLSEAITEAFF
cdr3_nt: TGCGCCAGCAGCCCCCTGTCGGAGGCGATCACTGAAGCTTTCTTT
v_call: TRBV5-1
d_call: -
clone_size: -
j_call: TRBJ1-1
cdr3_length: 15

cdr3_aa: CASSYRTGQNSPLHF
cdr3_nt: TGCGCCAGCAGCTATCGGACCGGACAGAATTCACCCCTCCACTTT
v_call: TRBV4-3
d_call: -
clone_size: -
j_call: TRBJ1-6
cdr3_length: 15